These 18 T cell receptor beta chains share one sample of origin, sequenced in a study of blood T cell repertoires in COVID-19. This table comes from immunoSEQ multiplex PCR, and its TCRdb copy is limited to in-frame clones, with some not included. Of a few hundred thousand clones in the sample, 84% are singletons; the top ten hold around 6.5%. Sequencing was performed on PBMCs or T cells enriched from blood (not recorded which). The receptors here all came from a woman between 40 and 50 years old who had recovered from COVID-19.

This clone was picked up one time. The chain uses TRBV5-1 and TRBJ2-2, with D possibly TRBD2 on 6 matching bases. CDR1 is SGHRS, CDR2 YFSETQ, per germline. Trimming cost V 7 bases and J 4 bases, with 14 bases left between them. CDR3 size: 14 residues. The CDR3 DNA is TGCGCCAGCGTCGACACCGGGGGCACCGGGGAGCTGTTTTTT. Amino acid sequence: CASVDTGGTGELFF.

The rearrangement joins TRBV7-8 to TRBJ1-1; 8 nucleotides line up with TRBD1. Trimming at V came to 5 bases and at J to 5 bases, leaving 10 bases not matched to a gene. There are 15 residues in the CDR3. Germline-derived CDR1 and CDR2 are SGHVS and FQNEAQ. The CDR3 region is CASSLGRTGRTEAFF. Here the CDR3 DNA reads TGTGCCAGCAGCCTAGGAAGGACAGGGAGAACTGAAGCTTTCTTT.

The chain couples TRBV12-5 to TRBJ1-5; no firm D call. Germline V CDR1 and CDR2: LGHNT, FRNRAP. This CDR3 is 14 amino acids long. V lost 4 bases and J lost 5, with 12 bases in between. CDR3 protein: CASGWDGGYQPQHF. The CDR3 nucleotides read TGTGCTAGTGGTTGGGATGGCGGGTATCAGCCCCAGCATTTT.

V gene TRBV7-2 combines with J gene TRBJ1-1; no reliable D call. V lost 5 bases to trimming and J lost 3 bases, with 16 bases between them. The CDR3 contains 15 residues. Germline values: CDR1 SGHTA, CDR2 FQGNSA. The CDR3 nucleotides are TGTGCCAGCAGCCAATCGGGCCCCGGGGACACTGAAGCTTTCTTT. Translated: CASSQSGPGDTEAFF.

This rearrangement joins TRBV5-4 to TRBJ1-1, with 7 bases lining up with TRBD1. This CDR3 comprises 14 residues. The germline gives CDR1 SGHNT, CDR2 YYREEE (reference sequence). V trimming: 0 bases; J trimming: 5 bases; junction bases outside the gene matches: 4. CDR3 bases: TGTGCCAGCAGCTTGGCGACAGGGAGGACTGAAGCTTTCTTT. It yields the protein CASSLATGRTEAFF.

The chain carries TRBV7-9 and TRBJ1-4; 8 bases map to TRBD1. Trimming took 3 bases from V and 8 from J; bases not matched to a gene: 8. The CDR3 spans 15 residues. Germline values: CDR1 SEHNR, CDR2 FQNEAQ (reference sequence). CDR3 in amino acids: CASSLDRAPSEKLFF. The CDR3 DNA is TGTGCCAGCAGCTTGGACAGGGCTCCCTCCGAAAAACTGTTTTTT. Full variable domain (rest looked up from reference TRBV7-9 and TRBJ1-4): DTGVSQNPRHKITKRGQNVTFRCDPISEHNRLYWYRQTLGQGPEFLTYFQNEAQLEKSRLLSDRFSAERPKGSFSTLEIQRTEQGDSAMYLCASSLDRAPSEKLFFGSGTQLSVL.

The chain recombines TRBV28 with TRBJ2-7, with 9 positions matching TRBD2. Germline lookup yields CDR1 MDHEN and CDR2 SYDVKM. CDR3 length: 15 residues. With 3 bases clipped from V and 4 bases from J, the junction kept 7 bases outside the gene matches. CDR3 in amino acids: CASSFAASGTYEQYF. CDR3 nucleotide sequence: TGTGCCAGCAGTTTTGCGGCTAGCGGGACATACGAGCAGTACTTC.

V and J are TRBV29-1 and TRBJ2-3, with TRBD2 matching over 13 bases. V was clipped by 7 bases and J by 4 bases; unmatched bases: 8. The CDR3 loop spans 15 amino acids. Germline V gene lookup returns CDR1 SQVTM and CDR2 ANQGSEA. CDR3 sequence (DNA): TGCAGCGCCCCCGGGACTAGCGGGGTATCAGATACGCAGTATTTT. Encoded protein: CSAPGTSGVSDTQYF.

This clone was counted only a few times. The chain links TRBV27 to TRBJ2-7, with D unresolved. This CDR3 comprises 9 residues. Trimming cost V 11 bases and J 7 bases, with 9 bases left between them. CDR1 is MNHEY, CDR2 SMNVEV, per germline (reference sequence). CDR3 in DNA: TGTGCCCCTTTCAGAGAGCAGTACGTC. Amino acids: CAPFREQYV.

This sequence joins TRBV11-2 and TRBJ2-4; 9 bases fit TRBD2. The CDR3 has 17 amino acids. Germline V gene sequence: CDR1 SGHAT, CDR2 FQNNGV. Trimming removed 1 base from V and 6 bases from J; junction bases left unmatched: 10. The CDR3 region is CASSLGGLAGRVNIQYF. CDR3 sequence (DNA): TGTGCCAGCAGCTTAGGGGGGCTAGCGGGACGAGTAAACATTCAGTACTTC.

The V gene is TRBV2, the J gene TRBJ1-1; no clear D gene. The CDR3 has 15 residues. Germline V gene lookup returns CDR1 SNHLY and CDR2 FYNNEI. V lost 0 bases and J lost 1, with 9 bases in between. The CDR3 nucleotides are TGTGCCAGCAGTGAAGCCGCTGGGCGGAACACTGAAGCTTTCTTT. Residues: CASSEAAGRNTEAFF.

V usage is TRBV10-2 and J usage is TRBJ2-1, with 7 bases aligning to TRBD2. CDR1 is WSHSY, CDR2 SAAADI, per germline. The J segment lost 2 bases and the V segment lost 5 bases, leaving 9 bases of the junction unmatched. The CDR3 covers 16 residues. CDR3 nucleotides: TGCGCCAGCAGTCTCTCTAGCGGCCCCCCCTACAATGAGCAGTTCTTC. This translates into CASSLSSGPPYNEQFF.

This clone showed up just once. The chain links TRBV5-6 to TRBJ2-1, with D unclear. V shed 0 bases and J shed 4 bases, with 11 bases lying between them. The length of the CDR3 is 15 residues. Germline-derived CDR1 and CDR2 are SGHDT and YYEEEE. CDR3 DNA: TGTGCCAGCAGCTTGGACGGTCTGATATACAATGAGCAGTTCTTC. This sequence encodes CASSLDGLIYNEQFF.

The rearrangement uses TRBV19 and TRBJ2-1; D is uncertain. The CDR3 has 16 amino acids. The V gene's germline CDR1 is LNHDA and CDR2 SQIVND (reference sequence). Trimming left V 3 bases short and J 0 bases short, with 12 bases between. The CDR3 region is CASSMTRTSSYNEQFF. The CDR3 region has the DNA TGTGCCAGTAGTATGACACGAACCAGCTCCTACAATGAGCAGTTCTTC.

This sequence joins TRBV3-1 (or the pseudogene TRBV3-2) and TRBJ2-1; perhaps TRBD1 as D (6 bases). The CDR3 has 11 amino acids. V was pared by 1 base and J by 15 bases, with 10 bases between. The germline V gene encodes CDR1 LGHDT and CDR2 YNNKEL (reference sequence). CDR3: CASSQGRGRFF. The CDR3 DNA reads as TGTGCCAGCAGCCAAGGCAGGGGTCGGTTCTTC.

This chain links TRBV7-2 with TRBJ1-1, with D maybe TRBD1 (6 bases). This CDR3 has 13 residues. Trimming removed 7 bases at V and 4 bases at J, with 13 bases between. The germline V gene encodes CDR1 SGHTA and CDR2 FQGNSA. CDR3 nucleotide sequence: TGTGCCAGCACCATACAGGGTGGCACTGAAGCTTTCTTT. This codes for CASTIQGGTEAFF.

The rearrangement joins TRBV11-3 to TRBJ2-3, with TRBD2 matching over 8 bases. The CDR3 length is 15 residues. The V gene end was trimmed by 2 bases and the J gene end by 4 bases; junction bases not matched to a gene: 5. Germline V lookup: CDR1 SGHNT, CDR2 YENEEA. The CDR3: CASSLQREWSDTQYF. The CDR3 nucleotides are TGTGCCAGCAGCTTACAGCGGGAGTGGTCAGATACGCAGTATTTT.

The chain combines TRBV18 with TRBJ2-1; possible D gene TRBD2, 6 bases. The germline CDR1 and CDR2 sequences are KGHSH and LQKENI. Between the trimmed V and J ends, which lost 0 bases and 16 bases, there was a span of 16 bases. This CDR3 has 13 residues. The CDR3 loop is CASSPPNGGTTFF. In DNA form, the CDR3 reads TGTGCCAGCTCACCACCGAACGGAGGGACGACATTCTTC.